Sequencing of this TCR beta chain was carried out in a study of blood T cell repertoires in COVID-19. Study summary: COVID-19 samples collected from the United States, Italy and Spain covered acute and convalescent phases.

The study assigned cohorts using participant-reported clinical history. Cohort 3 recovery required two negative PCRs, clearance, or symptom resolution. CDR3 size: 16 residues. V dropped 4 bases and J dropped 4; count of bases not matched to a gene: 8. Germline values: CDR1 MNHEY, CDR2 SMNVEV (reference sequence). The authors' processing: Nucleated cell counts were estimated from reference gene primer amplification. Sequencing used immunoSEQ multiplex PCR; TCRdb keeps in-frame clones, though not all of them. That table is the source of V, J and clone size, and D and trimming were worked out from the DNA. The table lists 300,000 to 450,000 clones, approximately 92% of them singletons.

This receptor was taken from a man aged 18 to 29 who had recovered from COVID-19. The sample was PBMCs or T cells enriched from blood (not recorded which). This sequence joins TRBV27 and TRBJ2-2, with 8 bases lining up with TRBD1. CDR3 loop: CASSSLDRVGTGELFF. CDR3 sequence (DNA): TGTGCCAGCAGTTCTCTGGACAGGGTAGGCACCGGGGAGCTGTTTTTT.